One sample yielded the 2 T cell receptor beta chains listed below, sequenced in a study of CXCR3-negative and CXCR3-positive naive CD8 T cells. Regarding the study as a whole: More hydrophobic TRB CDR3s were found in CXCR3-positive naive cells than in CXCR3-negative naive cells.

Their recognized antigens are unknown. Libraries of TRB cDNA were made by 5' RACE and carried UMIs. TCRdb re-called the 5' RACE reads, yielding one record per CDR3 amino acid sequence without DNA. This table holds fewer than 65,000 distinct CDR3 sequences. Sequencing used naive CXCR3+ CD8+ T cells from blood. Subset in this sample: CD45RO-CCR7+CD27+CD95- naive CD8+ T cells expressing CXCR3 (TNR3+). The origin of the receptors is a human donor in good health. Some clones in this sample may be carry-over from other donors' samples.

The chain links TRBV7-9 to TRBJ2-7. Germline CDR1 SEHNR, CDR2 FQNEAQ (reference sequence). This CDR3 comprises 12 residues. This CDR3 is CASRKDNYEQYF.

The chain employs TRBV6-4 and TRBJ2-3; TCRdb's assignment of TRBD2 cannot be checked, as there is no DNA. The CDR3 runs 14 residues. The germline V gene encodes CDR1 MRHNA and CDR2 SNTAGT. The CDR3 reads CASSLGGPTDTQYF.